A few counts support the clone carrying this T cell receptor (beta chain). Its antigen is undetermined. Because the CDR3's place on the DNA is in doubt, the DNA is left out and the CDR3 is given as listed by TCRdb. This specimen belongs to a study of CD8 T cells in ankylosing spondylitis. Study results and caveats: Both synovial fluid and blood in reactive arthritis had previously been reported to carry some motif variants. Significant enrichment of disease-linked clones was reportedly seen in matched ankylosing spondylitis synovial fluid. Ankylosing spondylitis blood appeared to carry a characteristic TCR beta motif of roughly 8 highly homologous variants.

Library preparation for TCR beta used quantitative 5'-RACE with molecular barcodes. TCRdb reanalysed the 5' RACE reads using MiXCR and keeps one entry per CDR3 protein. Here the sample spans roughly 90,000 distinct CDR3 sequences, roughly 10% being singletons. From its first to its last residue, the CDR3 has 22 amino acids. Germline V gives CDR1 DFQATT, CDR2 SNEGSKA (reference sequence). V is TRBV20-1 and J is TRBJ2-1; TRBD1 is the table's D call, not checked against the DNA. Sequenced: blood, either unsorted or a sorted T cell fraction (not recorded which). This receptor was taken from a male donor with ankylosing spondylitis. CDR3 in amino acids: CSARLAIGESEQFFGPGTEQFF.